This entry describes one T cell receptor beta chain. This specimen belongs to a study of blood T cell repertoires in COVID-19. Study details: Both acute and convalescent COVID-19 samples were obtained from the United States, Italy and Spain. PBMCs, B-cell-depleted T cells, or T cells provided the cDNA or gDNA that made up the material.

In the source study's methods: It was from reference gene primer amplification that nucleated cell counts were estimated. Clones were sequenced by immunoSEQ multiplex PCR, and TCRdb holds only the in-frame ones, with some missing. For V, J and clone size, that table is used; D and trimming come from the DNA. Among fewer than 200,000 clones listed, approximately 80% were seen once. Participant-reported clinical history was the basis for cohort assignment. The V segment lost 3 bases and the J segment 4 bases; nucleotides outside the gene matches: 4. Germline-derived CDR1 and CDR2 are ENHRY and SYGVKD. The length of the CDR3 is 14 residues.

The receptor comes from a woman in her fifties or sixties with acute COVID-19. The chain combines TRBV10-3 with TRBJ1-1; 8 bases align to TRBD1. The sample consisted of PBMCs or T cells enriched from blood (not recorded which). CDR3 loop: CAISERTGTTEAFF. CDR3 nucleotide sequence: TGTGCCATCAGTGAAAGGACAGGGACCACTGAAGCTTTCTTT.